This TCR beta chain was identified during a study of T-cell memory formation after mild COVID-19. General study results and limits: The authors left the SARS-CoV-2 specificity of second-wave clones peaking on day 37 unconfirmed. Clones that got smaller from day 15 to 85 had even CD4/CD8, while clones growing later tipped toward CD4+. The study found contracting CD4+ clones mainly in CM and EM and contracting CD8+ clones in EMRA. Memory sampled before infection contained some responding clones, suggesting cross-reactive memory joined.

This clonotype was observed many times. The antigen is unknown. This CDR3 has 16 amino acids. CDR1 is SGHDT and CDR2 is YYEEEE in the germline V gene. V lost 2 bases to trimming and J lost 2 bases, with 16 bases between them. TCRdb redid the calling of the 5' RACE reads with MiXCR, one entry per CDR3 protein. The table shows 300,000 to 350,000 distinct CDR3 sequences, with roughly a fifth occurring only once. Sequencing used PBMCs or a T cell subset sorted from them (not recorded which). The source is a young man who had mild COVID-19 (a few samples of this study predate the infection). Cell type and time point are not known. The chain has TRBV5-6 and TRBJ1-2; D remains ambiguous. The CDR3 sequence is CASSFHPYLENYGYTF. CDR3 nucleotide sequence: TGTGCCAGCAGCTTTCACCCCTACCTGGAGAACTATGGCTACACCTTC.